The entry that follows covers one T cell receptor (beta chain) sequence. This sample stems from a study of cytomegalovirus exposure and HLA in healthy donors. It was with 60 Vbeta and 13 Jbeta primers that the PCR ran. TCRdb's copy holds only in-frame clones and misses some; the assay was immunoSEQ multiplex PCR. The table records about 170,000 clones, over 60% of them present only once. Sequencing was carried out using PBMCs. The TCR sequence derives from a woman aged 45-65 years in good health and CMV-seronegative.

The DNA of the CDR3 is TGTGCCAGCTCGCTACAGGGGGATACGCAGTATTTT. Translation: CASSLQGDTQYF. The chain recombines TRBV18 with TRBJ2-3; TRBD1 matches 7 bases. The trim removed 6 bases at V and 6 bases at J, leaving 3 bases unmatched. The CDR3 contains 12 residues. Germline V gene data show CDR1 as KGHSH and CDR2 as LQKENI.